The subject of this entry is one T cell receptor (beta chain). Its target is unknown. The sample comes from a study of vaccination effects on CD4 cells after COVID-19. General study findings and limits: Late in the post-vaccination period, infection-induced and vaccine-induced clones underwent marked clonal contraction. Missing from the study were early post-infection timepoints, and its convalescent patients were few.

TCRdb keeps only in-frame clones here, not all; method: immunoSEQ multiplex PCR. The data hold tens of thousands of clones, with 60% to 85% observed a single time. Sequencing followed a ViraFEST assay step that expanded antigen-specific CD4+ T cells with viral peptide pools. Following culture for approximately ten days, CD4+ T cells were isolated. Previously uninfected by SARS-CoV-2, the vaccine recipients also showed negative nucleocapsid antibodies. PBMC were cultured at around 2 million per well with around 9.2 IU/ml IL-2 and around 10 ug/ml peptides. IL-2 medium supplanted half the medium on days 3 and 7. Looked up from germline, CDR1 is MNHEY and CDR2 is SVGAGI. V gave up 6 bases and J gave up 4 bases; unmatched junction bases: 3. This CDR3 comprises 13 residues.

The TCR sequence derives from a human donor who received a COVID-19 vaccine. The V gene is TRBV6-5, the J gene TRBJ1-2; 9 bases agree with TRBD1. The sequenced sample was CD4+ T cells from PBMCs cultured with HCoV-OC43 spike peptides, obtained before COVID-19 vaccination. The subset: HCoV-OC43 spike overlapping peptide pool stimulation. CDR3 amino acids: CASRTGGSYGYTF. In nucleotides, the CDR3 is TGTGCCAGCAGGACAGGGGGTAGCTATGGCTACACCTTC.